The source of this TCR beta chain is a study of blood T cells in healthy people across ages. General study results and limits: Diversity of TCR beta correlated strongly with naive T cell percentage. What prevented conclusive comparison of naive and antigen-experienced cells was that PBMCs were unsorted. Researchers deemed the diversity estimates from one million T cells underestimates.

This clonotype came up once. Its antigen is still unknown. A sample-barcoded 5' primer and a J-beta primer mix were used in a second PCR of roughly 7 to 11 cycles. Each cDNA molecule, via a template-switch adaptor with 12 random nucleotides, was tagged. MiXCR, applied by TCRdb to the 5' RACE reads, yields one record per CDR3 protein. This sample yields over 1.5 million distinct CDR3 sequences, of which 49% are seen a single time; roughly 2.1% belongs to the top ten. Germline trimming cut 6 bases from V and 2 bases from J; bases unmatched to any gene: 14. Germline CDR1 reads MNHEY; CDR2 reads SVGEGT. The CDR3 is 18 residues long.

This clonotype was obtained from a middle-aged woman in good health. The rearrangement joins TRBV6-2 or TRBV6-3 to TRBJ2-3, with 10 positions matching TRBD2. Material for sequencing was blood. CDR3 sequence: CASRGPSGGSLYTDTQYF. The CDR3 DNA reads TGTGCCAGCAGGGGCCCTAGCGGGGGATCCCTTTACACAGATACGCAGTATTTT.